Below, 27 T cell receptor beta chains from the same sample are listed, as sequenced in a study of blood T cell repertoires in COVID-19. The data were produced by immunoSEQ multiplex PCR, yet TCRdb's version contains in-frame clones alone and is incomplete. The sample includes 250,000 to 350,000 clones, about 82% of them seen just once. Sequenced sample: peripheral blood. Receptor source: a woman between 50 and 59 years old with acute or convalescent COVID-19.

This clone came up once. V usage is TRBV19 and J usage is TRBJ1-2; the match to TRBD1 covers 7 bases. There are 14 residues in the CDR3. The trim removed 6 bases at V and 3 bases at J, leaving 7 bases unmatched. The germline V gene encodes CDR1 LNHDA and CDR2 SQIVND (reference sequence). Here the CDR3 reads CASSRQGFDYGYTF. In DNA, the CDR3 is TGTGCCAGTAGCCGACAGGGATTTGACTATGGCTACACCTTC.

The chain has TRBV5-6 and TRBJ2-1; D may be TRBD2 (6 bases). CDR3 size: 15 residues. V shed 6 bases and J shed 3 bases, with 16 bases lying between them. CDR1 is SGHDT and CDR2 is YYEEEE in the germline V gene. The CDR3 region has the DNA TGTGCCAGCACCCCAAAGGGACTCGTCTACAATGAGCAGTTCTTC. Protein sequence: CASTPKGLVYNEQFF.

The rearrangement uses TRBV7-9 and TRBJ1-2; no reliable D call. Germline CDR1 and CDR2: SEHNR and FQNEAQ (reference sequence). Trimming removed 1 base from V and 3 bases from J, with 12 bases in between. The CDR3 is made up of 15 amino acids. The CDR3 protein is CASSLVGREDYGYTF. In DNA form, the CDR3 reads TGTGCCAGCAGCTTAGTGGGCAGAGAAGACTATGGCTACACCTTC. Full variable domain (remainder filled in from reference TRBV7-9 and TRBJ1-2): DTGVSQNPRHKITKRGQNVTFRCDPISEHNRLYWYRQTLGQGPEFLTYFQNEAQLEKSRLLSDRFSAERPKGSFSTLEIQRTEQGDSAMYLCASSLVGREDYGYTFGSGTRLTVV.

The chain links TRBV5-1 to TRBJ2-1, with a tentative D call TRBD2 (6 bases). The CDR3 spans 16 residues. Per germline, CDR1 SGHRS and CDR2 YFSETQ. V lost 0 bases, J lost 3 bases, and 13 bases lay in between. CDR3: CASSLGLGLYYNEQFF. The CDR3 DNA is TGCGCCAGCAGCTTGGGTCTGGGACTCTACTACAATGAGCAGTTCTTC.

The V and J genes are TRBV5-6 and TRBJ2-7, with 12 positions matching TRBD2. The germline V gene has CDR1 SGHDT and CDR2 YYEEEE. V dropped 4 bases and J dropped 5; count of bases not matched to a gene: 10. This CDR3 is 16 amino acids long. CDR3 nucleotide sequence: TGTGCCAGCAGCCAGGCTAGCGGGAGGGCCAGGGACGAGCAGTACTTC. Translation: CASSQASGRARDEQYF.

V is TRBV28 and J is TRBJ1-2; tentatively, D is TRBD1 (5 bases). Germline CDR1 MDHEN, CDR2 SYDVKM. The CDR3 contains 18 residues. V was clipped by 4 bases and J by 2 bases, with 23 bases between them. CDR3 nucleotides: TGTGCCAGCAGTTCTTTTGGGGCGTGGGGAAAACAGAACTATGGCTACACCTTC. This sequence encodes CASSSFGAWGKQNYGYTF.

This rearrangement joins TRBV9 to TRBJ2-3; 9 bases map to TRBD2. CDR1 is SGDLS and CDR2 is YYNGEE in the germline V gene. This CDR3 contains 14 residues. The J segment lost 3 bases and the V segment lost 6 bases, leaving 5 bases of the junction unmatched. The DNA of the CDR3 is TGTGCCAGCAACCTAGCGGGACCGACAGATACGCAGTATTTT. Protein product: CASNLAGPTDTQYF.

This clone was counted a single time. The chain is built from TRBV29-1 and TRBJ2-2; TRBD1 agrees at 8 bases. The CDR3 extends over 15 amino acids. Germline loops: CDR1 SQVTM, CDR2 ANQGSEA. Trimming took 2 bases from V and 1 from J; bases not matched to a gene: 3. The CDR3 reads CSVEPDRENTGELFF. Here the CDR3 DNA reads TGCAGCGTTGAACCGGACAGGGAGAACACCGGGGAGCTGTTTTTT.

The V call is TRBV28, the J call TRBJ1-1; 9 bases align to TRBD1. The CDR3 runs to 14 residues. V lost 5 bases, J lost 5 bases, and 6 bases stayed unmatched. Germline CDR1 reads MDHEN; CDR2 reads SYDVKM. The chain's CDR3 is CASSPPDRGTEAFF. The CDR3 DNA follows: TGTGCCAGCAGTCCGCCGGACAGGGGAACTGAAGCTTTCTTT.

The chain links TRBV7-3 to TRBJ1-2; D may be TRBD1 (6 bases). V gave up 8 bases and J gave up 8 bases, with 18 bases separating them. The CDR3 runs 13 residues. CDR1 is SGHTA, CDR2 FQGTGA, per germline. The CDR3 DNA sequence: TGTGCCAGCCGGGGGGCGCAAGAGGAGGGCTACACCTTC. It encodes CASRGAQEEGYTF. Combining the CDR3 with reference TRBV7-3 and TRBJ1-2 gives the whole variable domain GAGVSQTPSNKVTEKGKYVELRCDPISGHTALYWYRQSLGQGPEFLIYFQGTGAADDSGLPNDRFFAVRPEGSVSTLKIQRTERGDSAVYLCASRGAQEEGYTFGSGTRLTVV.

V is TRBV27 and J is TRBJ2-7; TRBD1 might be the D (5 bases). Germline values: CDR1 MNHEY, CDR2 SMNVEV (reference sequence). Between the trimmed V and J ends, which lost 2 bases and 4 bases, there was a span of 12 bases. CDR3 length equals 14 residues. This chain's CDR3 is CASSLGQGYYEQYF. CDR3 in DNA: TGTGCCAGCAGTTTAGGTCAGGGTTATTACGAGCAGTACTTC.

V is TRBV3-1 (or the pseudogene TRBV3-2) and J is TRBJ1-6; 8 bases agree with TRBD1. Unmatched junction bases numbered 5, after V lost 0 bases and J lost 7 bases. Germline CDR1 and CDR2: LGHDT and YNNKEL (reference sequence). This CDR3 region has 16 residues. CDR3 region: CASSQDRGTGNSPLHF. In DNA, the CDR3 is TGTGCCAGCAGCCAAGATCGAGGGACAGGAAATTCACCCCTCCACTTT.

The genes are TRBV7-3 and TRBJ1-1, with D possibly TRBD1 on 5 matching bases. V was trimmed by 3 bases and J by 1 base, leaving 9 bases between them. Germline V gene data show CDR1 as SGHTA and CDR2 as FQGTGA. This CDR3 spans 14 amino acids. CDR3: CASSFTDRNTEAFF. The CDR3 bases are TGTGCCAGCAGCTTCACTGACAGGAACACTGAAGCTTTCTTT.

The chain has TRBV2 and TRBJ2-1; 13 bases align to TRBD2. CDR3 length equals 20 residues. CDR1 and CDR2 (germline): SNHLY, FYNNEI. Unmatched junction bases numbered 20, after V lost 6 bases and J lost 6 bases. CDR3 DNA sequence: TGTGCCAGCAGGGGGACGATGGACAGGGACCGACTAGCGGGAGGCAATGAGCAGTTCTTC. Protein product: CASRGTMDRDRLAGGNEQFF.

This clone showed up just a few times. The chain couples TRBV2 to TRBJ1-1; D gene unclear. Trimming took off 7 bases at V and 4 bases at J, with 13 bases between the two ends. The V gene's germline CDR1 is SNHLY and CDR2 FYNNEI. CDR3 length equals 13 residues. The CDR3 nucleotides are TGTGCCAGCAACTCCGGGGAGGGCACTGAAGCTTTCTTT. It specifies CASNSGEGTEAFF.

The chain employs TRBV6-5 and TRBJ1-3; no clear D. The CDR3 totals 14 residues. V gave up 8 bases and J gave up 0 bases, with 11 bases separating them. Germline CDR1 MNHEY, CDR2 SVGAGI. CDR3: CASLPLSSGNTIYF. As DNA, the CDR3 is TGTGCCAGCCTTCCCCTGAGCTCTGGAAACACCATATATTTT.

This clone was detected only once. This chain joins TRBV11-2 and TRBJ2-2, with a weak D call TRBD1 (6 bases). Trimming pared 5 bases from V and 0 bases from J, leaving 10 bases between. The CDR3 spans 15 residues. Germline V CDR1 and CDR2: SGHAT, FQNNGV. The CDR3 coding sequence is TGTGCCAGCAGCCGGACAGACGCGAACACCGGGGAGCTGTTTTTT. This gives the protein CASSRTDANTGELFF.

The genes are TRBV28 and TRBJ2-7, with 15 bases aligning to TRBD2. Per the germline V gene, CDR1 is MDHEN and CDR2 is SYDVKM. The CDR3 has 19 amino acids. V lost 6 bases to trimming and J lost 3 bases; unmatched junction nucleotides: 15. CDR3 sequence (DNA): TGTGCCAGCAGCACAAGTTACCGGACTAGCGGGAGGGCCTTCTACGAGCAGTACTTC. Residues: CASSTSYRTSGRAFYEQYF.

The rearrangement joins TRBV5-6 to TRBJ1-4; D might be TRBD1 (5 bases). V was cut by 3 bases and J by 6 bases, with 21 bases left in between. The CDR3 is 17 amino acids. Germline V gene sequence: CDR1 SGHDT, CDR2 YYEEEE. The DNA for the CDR3 is TGTGCCAGCAGCTCGTTGAACGGGGGGTGGAGAGATGAAAAACTGTTTTTT. This sequence encodes CASSSLNGGWRDEKLFF.

V usage is TRBV7-8 and J usage is TRBJ2-3; D is possibly TRBD2 (5 bases). In germline, CDR1 is SGHVS, CDR2 FQNEAQ. This CDR3 is 16 amino acids long. The V gene lost 5 bases and the J gene lost 1 base, with 16 bases spanning the gap. The CDR3 DNA sequence: TGTGCCAGCAGCCGAGCCCCGACGCGGGGCACAGATACGCAGTATTTT. Translating gives CASSRAPTRGTDTQYF.

CDR3 coding DNA: TGTGCCAGCAGCGCAACCCGGGACAGGGGGGACTATGGCTACACCTTC. This sequence encodes CASSATRDRGDYGYTF. The chain combines TRBV7-9 with TRBJ1-2; TRBD1 matches at 11 bases. The CDR3 extends over 16 amino acids. Germline CDR1 is SEHNR and CDR2 is FQNEAQ (reference sequence). The V and J ends lost 5 bases and 3 bases, in that order; junction bases with no gene match: 8.

Only one count was recorded for this clone. The chain combines TRBV13 with TRBJ2-2; tentatively, D is TRBD1 (6 bases). Trimming stripped 2 bases from V and 5 bases from J, with 9 bases between. Germline loops: CDR1 PRHDT, CDR2 FYEKMQ (reference sequence). The CDR3 is made up of 14 amino acids. The CDR3 loop reads CASSLSGVTGELFF. The CDR3 DNA reads TGTGCCAGCAGCTTATCAGGGGTTACCGGGGAGCTGTTTTTT. Together with reference TRBV13 and TRBJ2-2, the CDR3 gives the full variable domain: AAGVIQSPRHLIKEKRETATLKCYPIPRHDTVYWYQQGPGQDPQFLISFYEKMQSDKGSIPDRFSAQQFSDYHSELNMSSLELGDSALYFCASSLSGVTGELFFGEGSRLTVL.

The V gene is TRBV28, the J gene TRBJ1-4; 9 bases are shared with TRBD1. CDR1 is MDHEN and CDR2 is SYDVKM in the germline V gene. The CDR3 extends over 15 amino acids. The ends lost 6 bases at V and 4 bases at J; junction bases unmatched: 6. The DNA of the CDR3 is TGTGCCAGCAGATCGGGGGGACAGGGTAATGAAAAACTGTTTTTT. This sequence encodes CASRSGGQGNEKLFF.

V and J are TRBV10-2 and TRBJ2-1, with 8 bases fitting TRBD2. The germline gives CDR1 WSHSY, CDR2 SAAADI. The V segment lost 6 bases and the J segment 8 bases; nucleotides outside the gene matches: 9. This CDR3 contains 14 residues. This chain's CDR3 is CASSPGLVSHEQFF. In DNA form, the CDR3 reads TGCGCCAGCAGCCCGGGACTAGTATCCCATGAGCAGTTCTTC.

This clone was counted once. The chain uses TRBV7-3 and TRBJ2-2; D possibly corresponds to TRBD2 (5 bases). V lost 2 bases, J lost 4 bases, and 11 bases lay in between. Per the germline V gene, CDR1 is SGHTA and CDR2 is FQGTGA. CDR3 length: 15 amino acids. DNA of the CDR3: TGTGCCAGCAGCTTAGGTCGGGGTCGCACCGGGGAGCTGTTTTTT. Encoded protein: CASSLGRGRTGELFF.

The chain joins TRBV3-1 (or the pseudogene TRBV3-2) to TRBJ2-1; TRBD2 might be the D (5 bases). The CDR3 loop spans 16 amino acids. Germline CDR1 is LGHDT and CDR2 is YNNKEL (reference sequence). The V gene lost 6 bases and the J gene lost 2 bases, with 17 bases spanning the gap. CDR3: CASRADYGRAYNEQFF. CDR3 sequence (DNA): TGTGCCAGCAGAGCTGACTACGGGCGAGCCTACAATGAGCAGTTCTTC.

The V call is TRBV5-1, the J call TRBJ2-7; 7 positions match TRBD2. J lost 6 bases, V lost 0 bases, and 15 bases had no gene match. This CDR3 is built from 17 residues. Germline CDR1 reads SGHRS; CDR2 reads YFSETQ. CDR3 DNA sequence: TGCGCCAGCAGCTTGGGCCCCCGGGCGGGAGAGCCGGTCGAGCAGTACTTC. Protein product: CASSLGPRAGEPVEQYF. The full variable domain, with the rest looked up from reference TRBV5-1 and TRBJ2-7, is KAGVTQTPRYLIKTRGQQVTLSCSPISGHRSVSWYQQTPGQGLQFLFEYFSETQRNKGNFPGRFSGRQFSNSRSEMNVSTLELGDSALYLCASSLGPRAGEPVEQYFGPGTRLTVT.